This record covers a single T cell receptor (beta chain). The protocol was immunoSEQ multiplex PCR, while the TCRdb copy is restricted to in-frame clones and leaves out a portion. The sample records about 220,000 clones, about 86% being singletons. The data belong to a study of blood T cell repertoires in COVID-19. The CDR3 spans 17 residues. CDR1 and CDR2 from the germline V gene are LGHDT and YNNKEL (reference sequence). The junction had 5 bases not matched to a gene; V was cut back by 2 bases and J by 0 bases. This chain connects TRBV3-1 (or the pseudogene TRBV3-2) to TRBJ2-5; the match to TRBD2 covers 11 bases. The sequence was collected from a woman between 55 and 75 years old with acute or convalescent COVID-19. The specimen was peripheral blood. CDR3 bases: TGTGCCAGCAGCCAAACAAGACTAGCGGGGTACCAAGAGACCCAGTACTTC. Translating gives CASSQTRLAGYQETQYF.